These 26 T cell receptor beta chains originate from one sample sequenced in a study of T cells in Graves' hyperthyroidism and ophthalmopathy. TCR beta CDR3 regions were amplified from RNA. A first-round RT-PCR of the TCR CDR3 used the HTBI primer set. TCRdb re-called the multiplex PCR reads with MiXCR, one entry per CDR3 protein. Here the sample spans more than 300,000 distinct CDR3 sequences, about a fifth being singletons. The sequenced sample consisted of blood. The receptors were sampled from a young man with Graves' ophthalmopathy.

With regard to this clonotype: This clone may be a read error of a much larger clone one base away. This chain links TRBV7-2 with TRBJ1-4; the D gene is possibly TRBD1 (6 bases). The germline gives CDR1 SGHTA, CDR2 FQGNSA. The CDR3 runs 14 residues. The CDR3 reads CASSLPGVSERLFF. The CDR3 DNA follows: TGTGCCAGCAGCTTACCAGGGGTGTCAGAAAGACTGTTTTTT.

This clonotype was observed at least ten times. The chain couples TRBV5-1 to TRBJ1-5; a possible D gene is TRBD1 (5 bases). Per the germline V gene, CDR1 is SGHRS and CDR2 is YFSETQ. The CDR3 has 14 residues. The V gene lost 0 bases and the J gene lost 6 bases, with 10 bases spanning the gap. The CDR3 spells CASSLGQSGQPQHF. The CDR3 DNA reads TGCGCCAGCAGCTTGGGACAGTCAGGTCAGCCCCAGCATTTT.

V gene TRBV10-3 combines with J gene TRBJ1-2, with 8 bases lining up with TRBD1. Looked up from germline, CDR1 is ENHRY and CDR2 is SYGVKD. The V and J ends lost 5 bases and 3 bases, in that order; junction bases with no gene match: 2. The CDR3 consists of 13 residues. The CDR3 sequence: CAISLDRDYGYTF. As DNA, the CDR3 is TGTGCCATCAGTCTGGACAGGGACTATGGCTACACCTTC.

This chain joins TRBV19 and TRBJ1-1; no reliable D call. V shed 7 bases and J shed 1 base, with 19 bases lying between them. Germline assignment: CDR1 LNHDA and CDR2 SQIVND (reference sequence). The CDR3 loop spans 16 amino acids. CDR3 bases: TGTGCCAGTACTCCCCGGTCGGAGACGTCGAACACTGAAGCTTTCTTT. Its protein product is CASTPRSETSNTEAFF.

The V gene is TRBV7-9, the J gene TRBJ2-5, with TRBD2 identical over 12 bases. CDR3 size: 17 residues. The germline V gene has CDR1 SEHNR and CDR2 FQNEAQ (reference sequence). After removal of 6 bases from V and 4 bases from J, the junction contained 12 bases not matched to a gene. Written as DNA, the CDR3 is TGTGCCAGCAGTCGGGACTCTAGCGGGGGGGCCGGAGAGACCCAGTACTTC. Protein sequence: CASSRDSSGGAGETQYF.

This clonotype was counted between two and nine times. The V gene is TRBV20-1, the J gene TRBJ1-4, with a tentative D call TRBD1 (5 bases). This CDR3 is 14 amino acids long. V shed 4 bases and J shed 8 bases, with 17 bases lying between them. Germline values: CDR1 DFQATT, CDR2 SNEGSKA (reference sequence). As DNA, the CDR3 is TGCAGTGCTACCCACCGGGGCACAAGCGAAAAACTGTTTTTT. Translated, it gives CSATHRGTSEKLFF.

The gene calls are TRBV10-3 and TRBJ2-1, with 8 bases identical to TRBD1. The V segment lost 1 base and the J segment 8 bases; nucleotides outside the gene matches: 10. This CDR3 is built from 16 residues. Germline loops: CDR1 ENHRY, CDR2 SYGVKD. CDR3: CAISEFRTGLGDEQFF. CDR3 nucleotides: TGTGCCATCAGTGAGTTTAGGACAGGGTTGGGCGATGAGCAGTTCTTC.

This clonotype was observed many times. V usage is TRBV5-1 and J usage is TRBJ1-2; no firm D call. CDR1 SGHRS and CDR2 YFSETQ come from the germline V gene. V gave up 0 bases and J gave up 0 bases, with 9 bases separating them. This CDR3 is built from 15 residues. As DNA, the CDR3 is TGCGCCAGCAGCTTGGATGTCAGTACTAACTATGGCTACACCTTC. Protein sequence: CASSLDVSTNYGYTF.

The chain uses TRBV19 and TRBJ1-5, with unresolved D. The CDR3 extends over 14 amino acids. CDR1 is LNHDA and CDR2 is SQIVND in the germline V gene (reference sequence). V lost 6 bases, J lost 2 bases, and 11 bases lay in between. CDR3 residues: CASRRDRGNQPQHF. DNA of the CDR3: TGTGCCAGTAGGAGGGATCGCGGCAATCAGCCCCAGCATTTT.

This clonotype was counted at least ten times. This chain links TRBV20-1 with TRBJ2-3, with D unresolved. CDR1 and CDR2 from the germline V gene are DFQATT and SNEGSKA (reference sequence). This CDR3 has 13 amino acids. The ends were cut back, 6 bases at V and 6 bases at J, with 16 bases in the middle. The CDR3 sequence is CSALGGVYDTQYF. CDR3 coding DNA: TGCAGTGCCCTCGGTGGGGTTTACGATACGCAGTATTTT.

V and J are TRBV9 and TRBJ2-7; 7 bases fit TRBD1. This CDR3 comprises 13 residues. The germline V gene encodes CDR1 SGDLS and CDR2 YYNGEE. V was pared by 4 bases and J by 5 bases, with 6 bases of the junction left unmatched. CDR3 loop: CASSSGQVDEQYF. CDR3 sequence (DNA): TGTGCCAGCAGCTCCGGACAGGTGGACGAGCAGTACTTC.

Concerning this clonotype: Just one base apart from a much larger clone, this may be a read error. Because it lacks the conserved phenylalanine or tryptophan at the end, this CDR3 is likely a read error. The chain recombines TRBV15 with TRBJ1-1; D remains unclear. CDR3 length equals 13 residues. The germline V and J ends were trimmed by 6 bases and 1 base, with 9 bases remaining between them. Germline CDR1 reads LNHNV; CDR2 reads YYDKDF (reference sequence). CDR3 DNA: TGTGCCACCAGATCGACGGCGAACACTGAAGCTTTCTCT. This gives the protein CATRSTANTEAFS.

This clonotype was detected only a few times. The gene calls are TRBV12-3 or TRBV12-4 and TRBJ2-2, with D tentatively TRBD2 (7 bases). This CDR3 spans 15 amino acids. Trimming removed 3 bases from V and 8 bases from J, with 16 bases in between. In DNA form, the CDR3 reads TGTGCCAGCAGTTTTAAACGGGGGGCATCGGGGGAGCTGTTTTTT. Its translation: CASSFKRGASGELFF.

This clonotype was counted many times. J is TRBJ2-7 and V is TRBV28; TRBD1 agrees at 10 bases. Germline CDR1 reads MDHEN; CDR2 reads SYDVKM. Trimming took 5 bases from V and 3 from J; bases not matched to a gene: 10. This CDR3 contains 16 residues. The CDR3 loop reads CASSPRAGQGVYEQYF. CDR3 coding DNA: TGTGCCAGCAGTCCCCGGGCCGGACAGGGGGTCTACGAGCAGTACTTC.

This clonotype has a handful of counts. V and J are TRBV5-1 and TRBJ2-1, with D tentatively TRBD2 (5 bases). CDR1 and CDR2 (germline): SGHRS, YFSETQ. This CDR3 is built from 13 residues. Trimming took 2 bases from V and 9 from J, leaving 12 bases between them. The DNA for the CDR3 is TGCGCCAGCAGCTTCAGGCGGGCGACTGAGCAGTTCTTC. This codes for CASSFRRATEQFF. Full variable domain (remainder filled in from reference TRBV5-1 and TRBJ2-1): KAGVTQTPRYLIKTRGQQVTLSCSPISGHRSVSWYQQTPGQGLQFLFEYFSETQRNKGNFPGRFSGRQFSNSRSEMNVSTLELGDSALYLCASSFRRATEQFFGPGTRLTVL.

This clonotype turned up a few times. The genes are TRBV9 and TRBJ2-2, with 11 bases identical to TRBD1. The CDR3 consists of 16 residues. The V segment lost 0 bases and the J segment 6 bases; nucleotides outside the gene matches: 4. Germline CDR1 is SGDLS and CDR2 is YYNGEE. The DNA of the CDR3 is TGTGCCAGCAGCGTAGCAGGGACAGGGGGGGCCGGGGAGCTGTTTTTT. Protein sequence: CASSVAGTGGAGELFF.

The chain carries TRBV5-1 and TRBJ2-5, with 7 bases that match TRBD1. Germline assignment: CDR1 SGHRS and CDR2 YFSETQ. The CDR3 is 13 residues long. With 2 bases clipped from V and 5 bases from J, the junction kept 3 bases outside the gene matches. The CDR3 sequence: CASSLQGLETQYF. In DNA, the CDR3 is TGCGCCAGCAGCTTACAGGGGCTCGAGACCCAGTACTTC.

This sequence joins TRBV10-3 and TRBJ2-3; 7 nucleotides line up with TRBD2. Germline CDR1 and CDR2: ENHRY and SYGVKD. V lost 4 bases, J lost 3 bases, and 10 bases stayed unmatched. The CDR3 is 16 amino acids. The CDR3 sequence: CAISAFETSATDTQYF. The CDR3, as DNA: TGTGCCATCAGTGCCTTCGAAACTAGCGCGACAGATACGCAGTATTTT.

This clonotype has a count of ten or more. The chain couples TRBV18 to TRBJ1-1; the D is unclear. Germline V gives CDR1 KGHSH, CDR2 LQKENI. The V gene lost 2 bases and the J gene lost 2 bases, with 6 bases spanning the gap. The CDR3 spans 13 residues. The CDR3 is CASSPAGNTEAFF. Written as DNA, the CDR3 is TGTGCCAGCTCACCAGCAGGTAACACTGAAGCTTTCTTT.

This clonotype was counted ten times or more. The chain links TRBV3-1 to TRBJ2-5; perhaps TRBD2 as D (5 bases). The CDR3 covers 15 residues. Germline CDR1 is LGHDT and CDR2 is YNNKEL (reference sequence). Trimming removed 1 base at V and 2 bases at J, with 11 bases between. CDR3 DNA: TGTGCCAGCAGCCAAGGGCCGGGGAGACAAGAGACCCAGTACTTC. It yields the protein CASSQGPGRQETQYF.

CDR3 nucleotides: TGCAGCATCACTAGCGGGGTTTCCTACGAGCAGTACTTC. Translation: CSITSGVSYEQYF. V and J are TRBV29-1 and TRBJ2-7; 10 bases match TRBD2. Germline V gene lookup returns CDR1 SQVTM and CDR2 ANQGSEA. The V segment lost 8 bases and the J segment 1 base; nucleotides outside the gene matches: 5. The CDR3 loop spans 13 amino acids.

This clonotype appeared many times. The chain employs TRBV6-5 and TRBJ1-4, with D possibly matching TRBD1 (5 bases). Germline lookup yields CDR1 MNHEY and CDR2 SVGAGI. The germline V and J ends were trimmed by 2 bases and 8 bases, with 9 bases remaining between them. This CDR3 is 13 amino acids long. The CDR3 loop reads CASSYPQGEKLFF. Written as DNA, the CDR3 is TGTGCCAGCAGTTACCCCCAGGGCGAAAAACTGTTTTTT.

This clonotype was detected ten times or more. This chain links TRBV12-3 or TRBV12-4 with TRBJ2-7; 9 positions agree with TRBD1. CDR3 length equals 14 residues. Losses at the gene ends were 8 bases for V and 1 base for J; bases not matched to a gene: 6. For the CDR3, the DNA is TGTGCCAGCCCCGAGGGACAGGGATCCTACGAGCAGTACTTC. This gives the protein CASPEGQGSYEQYF.

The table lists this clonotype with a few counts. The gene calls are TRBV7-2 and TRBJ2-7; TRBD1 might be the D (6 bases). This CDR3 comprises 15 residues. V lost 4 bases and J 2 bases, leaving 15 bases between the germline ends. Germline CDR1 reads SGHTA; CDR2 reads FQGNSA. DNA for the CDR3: TGTGCCAGCAGCTCCCATCCAACAGGGACCTACGAGCAGTACTTC. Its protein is CASSSHPTGTYEQYF.

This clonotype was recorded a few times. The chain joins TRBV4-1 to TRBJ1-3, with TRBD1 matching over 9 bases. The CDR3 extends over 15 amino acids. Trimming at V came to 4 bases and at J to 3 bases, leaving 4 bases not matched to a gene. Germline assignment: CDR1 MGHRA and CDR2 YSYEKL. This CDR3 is CASSRDRAIGNTIYF. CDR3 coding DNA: TGCGCCAGCAGCCGGGACAGGGCAATTGGAAACACCATATATTTT.

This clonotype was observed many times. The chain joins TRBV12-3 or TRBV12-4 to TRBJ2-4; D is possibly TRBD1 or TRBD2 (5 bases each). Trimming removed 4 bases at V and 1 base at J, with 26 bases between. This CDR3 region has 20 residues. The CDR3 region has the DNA TGTGCCAGCAGTTCCCAATGGGACCAGGGCGCGAGTCCCGCCAAAAACATTCAGTACTTC. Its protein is CASSSQWDQGASPAKNIQYF.